This T cell receptor beta chain was obtained from a study of blood T cell repertoires in COVID-19. Germline CDR1 WNHNN, CDR2 SYGVQD (reference sequence). With V trimmed by 3 bases and J by 6 bases, 6 bases remained unmatched. CDR3 length: 16 amino acids. Per the authors' pipeline: Quantification of nucleated cells was approximated via reference gene primer amplification. Libraries were prepared by immunoSEQ multiplex PCR; TCRdb keeps only in-frame clonotypes and omits some of them. The V and J calls and the clone size are those of that table, but D and trimming were determined from the DNA. The data show about 160,000 clones, just under 90% seen once. Only a few counts were recorded for this clone.

The rearrangement uses TRBV10-1 and TRBJ2-3, with TRBD2 matching 13 bases. This TCR was recovered from a woman aged 70-85 years with COVID-19, enrolled during active disease. Sequenced: peripheral blood. CDR3 DNA sequence: TGCGCCAGCAGTGACCTGGGACTAGCGGGATCCGATACGCAGTATTTT. It yields the protein CASSDLGLAGSDTQYF.